Described below is a single TCR beta chain sequence and its context. Assay: immunoSEQ multiplex PCR; the TCRdb copy retains only in-frame clones and omits some. The data hold 180,000 or so clones, with under 90% observed a single time. This entry is derived from a study of blood T cell repertoires in COVID-19. Study background: Researchers got acute and convalescent COVID-19 samples from the United States, Italy and Spain. T cells, B-cell-depleted T cells, or PBMCs provided the cDNA or gDNA that served as material.

The CDR3 is 15 residues long. Germline trimming cut 4 bases from V and 4 bases from J; bases unmatched to any gene: 7. From germline, CDR1 is MGHRA and CDR2 YSYEKL. The chain links TRBV4-1 to TRBJ2-7, with 10 bases fitting TRBD1. Sequences were obtained from peripheral blood. This TCR came from a man between 40 and 49 years old with acute or convalescent COVID-19. CDR3 residues: CASSLQGQGVYEQYF. The CDR3 bases are TGCGCCAGCAGCCTTCAAGGACAGGGGGTGTACGAGCAGTACTTC.